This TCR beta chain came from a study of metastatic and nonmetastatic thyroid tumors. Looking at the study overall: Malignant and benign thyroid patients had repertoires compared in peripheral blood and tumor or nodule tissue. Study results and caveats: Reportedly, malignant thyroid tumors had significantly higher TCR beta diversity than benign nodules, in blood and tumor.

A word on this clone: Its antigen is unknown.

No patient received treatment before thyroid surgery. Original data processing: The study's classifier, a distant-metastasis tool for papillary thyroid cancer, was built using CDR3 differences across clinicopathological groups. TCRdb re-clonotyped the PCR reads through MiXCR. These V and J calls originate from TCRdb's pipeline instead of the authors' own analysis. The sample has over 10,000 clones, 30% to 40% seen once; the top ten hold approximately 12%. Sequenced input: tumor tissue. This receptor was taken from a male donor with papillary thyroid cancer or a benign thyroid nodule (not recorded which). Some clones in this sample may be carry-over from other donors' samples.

The CDR3 protein is CASSPTGLSSNQPQHF. The CDR3 region has the DNA TGTGCCAGCTCACCGACAGGGCTAAGTAGCAATCAGCCCCAGCATTTT. The rearrangement links TRBV18 to TRBJ1-5, with 7 bases identical to TRBD1. The trim removed 3 bases at V and 0 bases at J, leaving 5 bases unmatched. CDR1 KGHSH and CDR2 LQKENI come from the germline V gene. The CDR3 is made up of 16 amino acids.